The clone carrying this TCR beta chain was recorded a few times. Its antigen is unidentified. The data derive from a study of identical twins. Each CDR3 protein gets one entry after TCRdb re-called the 5' RACE reads with MiXCR. The data contain 450,000 to 600,000 distinct CDR3 sequences, 20% to 25% of them singletons. Broader study findings: Conclusions relied on cross-sectional statistical analysis, not following the same donors. For monozygotic twins, models underestimated out-of-frame TCR alpha sharing. Diverse VJ usage suggested most zero-insertion clonotypes were not invariant T cells.

The germline V and J ends were trimmed by 3 bases and 0 bases, with 9 bases remaining between them. There are 13 residues in the CDR3. Germline assignment: CDR1 DFQATT and CDR2 SNEGSKA (reference sequence). The sample was also reused in another study, on yellow fever vaccine responses in identical twins.

The material sequenced was CD4+ T cells sorted from blood. The receptor was derived from a woman younger than 35 in good health. The chain carries TRBV20-1 and TRBJ2-7; the D gene is possibly TRBD1 (6 bases). The CDR3 DNA reads TGCAGTGCTAGCGGGACATCCTCCTACGAGCAGTACTTC. It is translated as CSASGTSSYEQYF.